These T cell receptor beta chains were read from a single sample in a study of blood T cell repertoires in COVID-19. Assay used: immunoSEQ multiplex PCR; TCRdb lists only in-frame clones, some missing. The sample gives some 70,000 clones, 88% of which show up once; 5% to 7% is in the top ten. Sequencing was carried out using peripheral blood. The origin of the receptors is a woman aged 65 to 85 with acute or convalescent COVID-19. CDR3s include the opening cysteine and the closing phenylalanine or tryptophan. Fields, in order: V gene, J gene, clone size, D gene, CDR3 protein, CDR3 DNA. A D gene is named only where the DNA matches it firmly. For some rows the clone size is stated as once, few or many, or as a class when expanded; others skip it.

TRBV6-5,TRBJ1-4,-,TRBD1,CATRDGTGYEKLFF,TGTGCCACCCGGGATGGGACAGGGTATGAAAAACTGTTTTTT
TRBV28,TRBJ1-6,once,-,CASSFSNSPLHF,TGTGCCAGCAGTTTCTCCAATTCACCCCTCCACTTT
TRBV24-1,TRBJ2-1,-,TRBD1,CATSDTATGGKVSWNEQFF,TGTGCCACCAGTGATACGGCGACAGGGGGAAAGGTCAGCTGGAATGAGCAGTTCTTC
TRBV29-1,TRBJ1-2,-,-,CSVDRGANYGYTF,TGCAGCGTTGACAGGGGAGCTAACTATGGCTACACCTTC
TRBV28,TRBJ2-3,-,TRBD2,CASSTAGDGDTQYF,TGTGCCAGCAGTACGGCGGGAGATGGGGATACGCAGTATTTT
TRBV27,TRBJ2-7,-,-,CASSFAGQNYEQYF,TGTGCCAGCAGTTTCGCGGGACAGAACTACGAGCAGTACTTC
TRBV4-2,TRBJ2-6,-,TRBD1,CASSQTQGAPGANVLTF,TGTGCCAGCAGCCAGACCCAGGGGGCGCCTGGGGCCAACGTCCTGACTTTC
TRBV28,TRBJ2-1,-,TRBD2,CASSPSGGVTYNEQFF,TGTGCCAGCAGTCCGAGCGGGGGGGTCACCTACAATGAGCAGTTCTTC
TRBV13,TRBJ2-1,-,-,CASSDINEQFF,TGTGCCAGCAGCGACATCAATGAGCAGTTCTTC
TRBV4-1,TRBJ2-1,-,TRBD2,CASSKEGLAGVNNEQFF,TGCGCCAGCAGCAAAGAGGGACTAGCGGGGGTAAACAATGAGCAGTTCTTC
TRBV6-5,TRBJ1-1,-,-,CASSPGLNTEAFF,TGTGCCAGCAGCCCGGGATTGAACACTGAAGCTTTCTTT
TRBV21-1,TRBJ1-1,-,-,CASSKVGRGTSHTEAFF,-
TRBV6-5,TRBJ1-1,few,TRBD1,CASHRGEGTEAFF,TGTGCCAGCCACAGGGGGGAGGGCACTGAAGCTTTCTTT
TRBV4-2,TRBJ1-5,-,TRBD1,CASSQDLGGTGSNQPQHF,TGTGCCAGCAGCCAAGATCTGGGTGGGACAGGCAGCAATCAGCCCCAGCATTTT
TRBV28,TRBJ1-5,once,-,CASSFRDQPQHF,TGTGCCAGCAGTTTCAGGGATCAGCCCCAGCATTTT
TRBV20-1,TRBJ2-3,-,-,CSAAIPDTQYF,TGCAGTGCCGCTATTCCAGATACGCAGTATTTT
TRBV29-1,TRBJ1-1,-,-,CSVEWGQGNTEAFF,TGCAGCGTTGAATGGGGGCAGGGAAACACTGAAGCTTTCTTT
TRBV15,TRBJ1-5,once,-,CATSRDSLTNQPQHF,TGTGCCACCAGCAGAGATTCCCTAACCAATCAGCCCCAGCATTTT
TRBV6-5,TRBJ2-2,-,TRBD1,CASDRTGFTGELFF,TGTGCCAGCGACCGGACAGGGTTCACCGGGGAGCTGTTTTTT
TRBV6-1,TRBJ1-2,-,TRBD1,CASSELGTVYGYTF,TGTGCCAGCAGTGAATTGGGGACAGTTTATGGCTACACCTTC
TRBV7-8,TRBJ2-3,-,TRBD2,CASSLAFLAGGSTDTQYF,TGTGCCAGCAGCTTAGCATTCCTAGCGGGAGGAAGCACAGATACGCAGTATTTT
TRBV5-1,TRBJ2-3,-,-,CASSHLQDTQYF,TGCGCCAGCAGCCATTTACAGGATACGCAGTATTTT
TRBV29-1,TRBJ2-7,-,TRBD1,CSVGQGTYEQYF,TGCAGCGTGGGACAGGGCACCTACGAGCAGTACTTC
TRBV4-1,TRBJ2-1,-,TRBD1,CASSPGTASRNEQFF,TGCGCCAGCAGCCCTGGGACAGCCTCTAGAAATGAGCAGTTCTTC
TRBV7-8,TRBJ1-5,-,-,CASSLGASNQPQHF,TGTGCCAGCAGCTTAGGGGCGAGCAATCAGCCCCAGCATTTT
TRBV18,TRBJ2-2,-,TRBD1,CASRTGAGELFF,TGTGCCAGCCGAACAGGGGCCGGGGAGCTGTTTTTT
TRBV28,TRBJ2-1,-,-,CASSLTAGSEQFF,TGTGCCAGCAGTTTAACTGCAGGTAGTGAGCAGTTCTTC
TRBV19,TRBJ1-5,once,TRBD1,CASSSLSGQGRNQPQHF,TGTGCCAGTAGTTCACTTTCCGGACAGGGTAGAAATCAGCCCCAGCATTTT
TRBV11-3,TRBJ2-3,-,TRBD1,CASSPTGTETDTQYF,TGTGCCAGCAGCCCCACCGGGACAGAGACAGATACGCAGTATTTT
TRBV6-6,TRBJ1-2,-,-,CASSYLQEYGYTF,TGTGCCAGCAGTTACCTACAGGAGTATGGCTACACCTTC
TRBV19,TRBJ1-1,-,-,CASTTPWTEAFF,TGTGCCAGTACCACTCCATGGACTGAAGCTTTCTTT